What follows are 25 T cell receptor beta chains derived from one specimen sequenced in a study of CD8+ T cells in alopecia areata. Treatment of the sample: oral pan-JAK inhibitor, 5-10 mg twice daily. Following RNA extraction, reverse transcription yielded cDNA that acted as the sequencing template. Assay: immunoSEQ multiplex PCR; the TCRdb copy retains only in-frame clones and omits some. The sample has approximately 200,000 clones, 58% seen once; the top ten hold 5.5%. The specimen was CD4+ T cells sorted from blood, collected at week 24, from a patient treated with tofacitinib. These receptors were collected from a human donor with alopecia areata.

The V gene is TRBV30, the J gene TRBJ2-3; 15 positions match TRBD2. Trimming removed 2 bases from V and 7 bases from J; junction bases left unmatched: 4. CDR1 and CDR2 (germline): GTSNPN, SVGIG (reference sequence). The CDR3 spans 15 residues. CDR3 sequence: CAWSTGTSGRNTQYF. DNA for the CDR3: TGTGCCTGGAGTACGGGGACTAGCGGGAGGAATACGCAGTATTTT.

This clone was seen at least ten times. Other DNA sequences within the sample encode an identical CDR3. CDR3 region: CASSPRYEQYF. CDR3 sequence (DNA): TGTGCCAGCTCACCCCGCTACGAGCAGTACTTC. The rearrangement uses TRBV18 and TRBJ2-7, with D uncertain. CDR1 and CDR2 (germline): KGHSH, LQKENI. This CDR3 comprises 11 residues. Between the trimmed V and J ends, which lost 3 bases and 3 bases, there was a span of 3 bases.

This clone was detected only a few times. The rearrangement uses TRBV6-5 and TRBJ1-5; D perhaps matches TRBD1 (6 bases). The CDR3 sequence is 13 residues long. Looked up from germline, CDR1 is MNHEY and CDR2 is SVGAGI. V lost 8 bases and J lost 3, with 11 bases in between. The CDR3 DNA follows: TGTGCCAGCGGGGGCCGTGACAATCAGCCCCAGCATTTT. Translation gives CASGGRDNQPQHF.

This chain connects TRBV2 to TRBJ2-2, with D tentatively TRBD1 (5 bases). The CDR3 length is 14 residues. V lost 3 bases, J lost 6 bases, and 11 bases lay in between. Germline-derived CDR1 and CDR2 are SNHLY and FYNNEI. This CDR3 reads CASSDAQGSGELFF. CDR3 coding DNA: TGTGCCAGCAGTGATGCGCAGGGATCCGGGGAGCTGTTTTTT.

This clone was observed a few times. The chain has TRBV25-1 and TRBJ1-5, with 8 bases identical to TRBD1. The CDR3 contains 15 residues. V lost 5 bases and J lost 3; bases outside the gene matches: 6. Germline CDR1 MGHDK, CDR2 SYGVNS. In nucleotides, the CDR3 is TGTGCCAGCAGTCCTTGGGGACAGGACAATCAGCCCCAGCATTTT. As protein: CASSPWGQDNQPQHF.

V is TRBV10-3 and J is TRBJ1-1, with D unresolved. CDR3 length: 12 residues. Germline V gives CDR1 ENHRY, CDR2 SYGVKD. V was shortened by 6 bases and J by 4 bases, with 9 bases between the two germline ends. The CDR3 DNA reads TGTGCCATCAGAACCTCCGGCACTGAAGCTTTCTTT. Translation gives CAIRTSGTEAFF.

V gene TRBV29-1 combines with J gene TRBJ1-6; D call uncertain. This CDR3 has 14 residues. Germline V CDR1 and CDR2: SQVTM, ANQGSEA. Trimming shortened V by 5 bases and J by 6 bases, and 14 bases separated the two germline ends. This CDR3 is CSVSEASPNSPLHF. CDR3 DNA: TGCAGCGTTTCGGAAGCCTCCCCTAATTCACCCCTCCACTTT. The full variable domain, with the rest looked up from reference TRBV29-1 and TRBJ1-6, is SAVISQKPSRDICQRGTSLTIQCQVDSQVTMMFWYRQQPGQSLTLIATANQGSEATYESGFVIDKFPISRPNLTFSTLTVSNMSPEDSSIYLCSVSEASPNSPLHFGNGTRLTVT.

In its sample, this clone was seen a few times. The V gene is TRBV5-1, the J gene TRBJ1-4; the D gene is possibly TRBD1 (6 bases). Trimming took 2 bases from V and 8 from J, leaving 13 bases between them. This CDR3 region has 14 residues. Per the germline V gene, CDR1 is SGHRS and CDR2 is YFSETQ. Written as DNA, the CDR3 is TGCGCCAGCAGCTTCCGGGACATGGGGGAAAAACTGTTTTTT. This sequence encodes CASSFRDMGEKLFF.

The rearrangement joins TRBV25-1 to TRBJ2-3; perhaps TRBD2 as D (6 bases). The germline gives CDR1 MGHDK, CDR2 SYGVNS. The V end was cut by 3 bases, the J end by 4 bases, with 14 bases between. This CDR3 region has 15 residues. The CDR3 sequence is CASSDRRAHADTQYF. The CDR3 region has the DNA TGTGCCAGCAGTGATCGGAGGGCACACGCAGATACGCAGTATTTT.

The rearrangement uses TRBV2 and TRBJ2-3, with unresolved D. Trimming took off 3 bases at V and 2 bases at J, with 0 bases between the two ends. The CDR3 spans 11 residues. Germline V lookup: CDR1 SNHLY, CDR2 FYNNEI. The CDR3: CASSDTDTQYF. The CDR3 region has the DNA TGTGCCAGCAGTGACACAGATACGCAGTATTTT.

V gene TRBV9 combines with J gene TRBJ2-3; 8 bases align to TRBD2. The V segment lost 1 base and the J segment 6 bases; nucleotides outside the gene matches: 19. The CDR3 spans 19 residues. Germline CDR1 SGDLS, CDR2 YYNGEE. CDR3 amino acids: CASSVHPSRKRERADTQYF. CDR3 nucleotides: TGTGCCAGCAGCGTACACCCCTCTAGGAAGCGGGAGCGGGCGGATACGCAGTATTTT. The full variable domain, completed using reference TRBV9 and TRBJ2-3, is DSGVTQTPKHLITATGQRVTLRCSPRSGDLSVYWYQQSLDQGLQFLIQYYNGEERAKGNILERFSAQQFPDLHSELNLSSLELGDSALYFCASSVHPSRKRERADTQYFGPGTRLTVL.

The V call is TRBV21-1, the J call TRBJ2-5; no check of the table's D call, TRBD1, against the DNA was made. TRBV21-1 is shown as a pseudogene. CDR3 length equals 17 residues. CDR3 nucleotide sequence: TGTGCCAGCAGCAAAGCTGGGGACAGTATACTCCAAGAGACCCAGTACTTC. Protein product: CASSKAGDSILQETQYF.

The CDR3 sequence: CASSRDREGYTF. For the CDR3, the DNA is TGTGCCAGCAGTCGGGACAGGGAAGGCTACACCTTC. The chain uses TRBV6-6 and TRBJ1-2; TRBD1 matches at 9 bases. CDR1 and CDR2 (germline): MNHNY, SVGAGI (reference sequence). The CDR3 contains 12 residues. The V gene end was trimmed by 5 bases and the J gene end by 8 bases; junction bases not matched to a gene: 3.

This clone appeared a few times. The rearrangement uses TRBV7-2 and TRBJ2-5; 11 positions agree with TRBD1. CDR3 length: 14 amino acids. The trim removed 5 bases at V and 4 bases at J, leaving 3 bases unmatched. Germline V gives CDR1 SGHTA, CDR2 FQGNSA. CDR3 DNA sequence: TGTGCCAGCAGCCGAGGACAGGGGGCAGAGACCCAGTACTTC. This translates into CASSRGQGAETQYF.

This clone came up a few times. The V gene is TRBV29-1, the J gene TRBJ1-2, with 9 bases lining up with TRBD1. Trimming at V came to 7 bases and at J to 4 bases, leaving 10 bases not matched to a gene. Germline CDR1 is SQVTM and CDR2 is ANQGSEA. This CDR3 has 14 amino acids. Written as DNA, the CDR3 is TGCAGCGCCCTCTCACGGGACAGGGTCTATGGCTACACCTTC. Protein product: CSALSRDRVYGYTF.

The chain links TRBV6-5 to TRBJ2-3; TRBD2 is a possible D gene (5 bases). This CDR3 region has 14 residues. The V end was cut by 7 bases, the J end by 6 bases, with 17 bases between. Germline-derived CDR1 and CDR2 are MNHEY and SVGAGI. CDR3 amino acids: CASKRDPATDTQYF. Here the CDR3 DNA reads TGTGCCAGCAAGAGGGATCCCGCCACCGATACGCAGTATTTT.

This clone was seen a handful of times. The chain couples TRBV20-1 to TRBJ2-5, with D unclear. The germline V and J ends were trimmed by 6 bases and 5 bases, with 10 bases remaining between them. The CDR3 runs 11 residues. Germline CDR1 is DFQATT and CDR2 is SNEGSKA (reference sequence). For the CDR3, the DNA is TGCAGTGCGGTAGACTCCGAGACCCAGTACTTC. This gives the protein CSAVDSETQYF.

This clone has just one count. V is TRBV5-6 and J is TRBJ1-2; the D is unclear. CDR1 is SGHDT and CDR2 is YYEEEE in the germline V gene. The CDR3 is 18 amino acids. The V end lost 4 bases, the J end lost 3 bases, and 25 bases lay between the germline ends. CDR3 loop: CASSRPLTNGWRDYGYTF. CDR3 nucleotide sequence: TGTGCCAGCAGCCGGCCCCTCACCAATGGATGGAGGGACTATGGCTACACCTTC.

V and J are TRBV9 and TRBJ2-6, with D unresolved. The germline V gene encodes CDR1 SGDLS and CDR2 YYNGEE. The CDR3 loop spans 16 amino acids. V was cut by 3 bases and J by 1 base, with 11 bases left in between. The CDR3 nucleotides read TGTGCCAGCAGCGCTACTTGGGGATCTGGGGCCAACGTCCTGACTTTC. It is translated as CASSATWGSGANVLTF.

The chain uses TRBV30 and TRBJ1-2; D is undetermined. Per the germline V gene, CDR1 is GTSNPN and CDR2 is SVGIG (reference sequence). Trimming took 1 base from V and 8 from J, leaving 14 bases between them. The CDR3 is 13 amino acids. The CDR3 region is CAWSAVAASGYTF. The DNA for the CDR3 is TGTGCCTGGAGTGCTGTCGCAGCGAGCGGCTACACCTTC. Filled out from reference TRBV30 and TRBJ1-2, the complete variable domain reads SQTIHQWPATLVQPVGSPLSLECTVEGTSNPNLYWYRQAAGRGLQLLFYSVGIGQISSEVPQNLSASRPQDRQFILSSKKLLLSDSGFYLCAWSAVAASGYTFGSGTRLTVV.

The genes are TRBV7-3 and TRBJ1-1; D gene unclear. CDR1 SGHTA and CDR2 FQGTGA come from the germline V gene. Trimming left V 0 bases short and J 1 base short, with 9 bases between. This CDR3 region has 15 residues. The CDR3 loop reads CASSLTPTGNTEAFF. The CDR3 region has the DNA TGTGCCAGCAGCTTAACTCCGACGGGGAACACTGAAGCTTTCTTT.

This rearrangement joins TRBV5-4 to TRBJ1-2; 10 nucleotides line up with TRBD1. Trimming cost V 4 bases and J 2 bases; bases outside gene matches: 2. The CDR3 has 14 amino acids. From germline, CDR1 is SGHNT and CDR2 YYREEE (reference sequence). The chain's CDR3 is CASSQDRGNYGYTF. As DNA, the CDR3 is TGTGCCAGCAGCCAGGACAGGGGGAACTATGGCTACACCTTC. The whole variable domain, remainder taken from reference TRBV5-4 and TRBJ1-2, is ETGVTQSPTHLIKTRGQQVTLRCSSQSGHNTVSWYQQALGQGPQFIFQYYREEENGRGNFPPRFSGLQFPNYSSELNVNALELDDSALYLCASSQDRGNYGYTFGSGTRLTVV.

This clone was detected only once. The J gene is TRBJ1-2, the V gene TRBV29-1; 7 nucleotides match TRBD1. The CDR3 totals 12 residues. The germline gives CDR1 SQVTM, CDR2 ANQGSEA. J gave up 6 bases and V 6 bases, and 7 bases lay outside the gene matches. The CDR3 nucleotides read TGCAGCGTCCTCCACAGGGGCAATGGCTACACCTTC. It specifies CSVLHRGNGYTF.

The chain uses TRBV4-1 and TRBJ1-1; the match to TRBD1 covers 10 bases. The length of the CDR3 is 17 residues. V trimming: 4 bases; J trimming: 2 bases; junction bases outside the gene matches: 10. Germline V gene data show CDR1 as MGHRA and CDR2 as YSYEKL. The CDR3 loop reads CASSRLAGQGTNTEAFF. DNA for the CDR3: TGCGCCAGCAGCCGGTTGGCGGGACAGGGGACCAACACTGAAGCTTTCTTT.

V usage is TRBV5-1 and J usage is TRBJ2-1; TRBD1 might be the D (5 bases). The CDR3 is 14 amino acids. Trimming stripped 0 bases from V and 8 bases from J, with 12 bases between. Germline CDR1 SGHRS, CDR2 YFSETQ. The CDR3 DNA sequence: TGCGCCAGCAGCTTGGCAGGTCAGGGTGATGAGCAGTTCTTC. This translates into CASSLAGQGDEQFF.